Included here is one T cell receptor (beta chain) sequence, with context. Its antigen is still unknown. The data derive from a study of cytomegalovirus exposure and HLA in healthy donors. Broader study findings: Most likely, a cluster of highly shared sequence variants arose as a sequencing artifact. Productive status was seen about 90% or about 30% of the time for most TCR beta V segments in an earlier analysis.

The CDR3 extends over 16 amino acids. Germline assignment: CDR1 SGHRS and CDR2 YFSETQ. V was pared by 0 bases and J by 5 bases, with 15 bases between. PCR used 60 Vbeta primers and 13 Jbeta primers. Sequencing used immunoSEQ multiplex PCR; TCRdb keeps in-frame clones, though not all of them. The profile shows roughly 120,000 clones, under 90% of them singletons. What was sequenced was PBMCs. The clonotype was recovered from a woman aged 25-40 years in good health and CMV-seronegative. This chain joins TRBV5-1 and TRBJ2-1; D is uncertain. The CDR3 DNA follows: TGCGCCAGCAGCTTGGGATTTGGTAGCCTCAACAATGAGCAGTTCTTC. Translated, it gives CASSLGFGSLNNEQFF.